The clone carrying this T cell receptor (beta chain) was detected once. Profiling relied on immunoSEQ multiplex PCR, and the TCRdb table lists in-frame clones only, not all of them. In the table there are tens of thousands of clones, approximately 96% of which are singletons. This sample is drawn from a study of monozygotic twins with cystic fibrosis. Background on the study: Approximately 3 micrograms of fragmented DNA underwent roughly 16 PCR cycles for library preparation.

The CDR3 runs 15 residues. With 2 bases removed from V and 1 base from J, the gap between germline ends came to 8 bases. Germline V gives CDR1 SNHLY, CDR2 FYNNEI. The chain employs TRBV2 and TRBJ2-2; no reliable D call. The sequence derives from a girl aged 2-10 years with cystic fibrosis. Sequenced input: blood. The CDR3 is CASSESRRNTGELFF. CDR3 DNA: TGTGCCAGCAGTGAATCCCGAAGGAACACCGGGGAGCTGTTTTTT. The full variable domain, in which reference TRBV2 and TRBJ2-2 provide the parts outside the CDR3, is EPEVTQTPSHQVTQMGQEVILRCVPISNHLYFYWYRQILGQKVEFLVSFYNNEISEKSEIFDDQFSVERPDGSNFTLKIRSTKLEDSAMYFCASSESRRNTGELFFGEGSRLTVL.